This entry lists 31 T cell receptor beta chains sequenced from one sample in a study of blood T cell repertoires in COVID-19. Measured with immunoSEQ multiplex PCR; TCRdb has only the in-frame clones, and not every one. The table lists over 150,000 clones, 80% to 90% of them singletons. Sample: peripheral blood. These receptors all come from a man younger than 35 who had recovered from COVID-19.

This sequence joins TRBV18 and TRBJ1-1, with 10 bases lining up with TRBD1. The junction had 4 bases not matched to a gene; V was cut back by 2 bases and J by 1 base. Germline values: CDR1 KGHSH, CDR2 LQKENI. CDR3 size: 16 residues. CDR3 residues: CASSPGTGATNTEAFF. CDR3 nucleotides: TGTGCCAGCTCACCAGGGACAGGGGCAACGAACACTGAAGCTTTCTTT.

The table lists this clone with a count of one. The genes are TRBV14 and TRBJ2-1, with TRBD2 as a possible D gene (5 bases). CDR3 length equals 13 residues. The germline gives CDR1 SGHDN, CDR2 FVKESK. V was clipped by 3 bases and J by 10 bases, with 13 bases between them. The CDR3 region has the DNA TGTGCCAGCAGCCAGCCAACTAGTTACGAGCAGTTCTTC. Protein: CASSQPTSYEQFF.

The V call is TRBV6-5, the J call TRBJ1-2, with D hard to call. The V gene lost 2 bases and the J gene lost 1 base, with 8 bases spanning the gap. The germline CDR1 and CDR2 sequences are MNHEY and SVGAGI. The CDR3 is 14 amino acids. Here the CDR3 reads CASSYGRSNYGYTF. The CDR3 nucleotides read TGTGCCAGCAGTTACGGCCGGAGTAACTATGGCTACACCTTC.

Here the CDR3 DNA reads TGTGCCAGCAGGCCCCTTACTCCTGCCTACAATGAGCAGTTCTTC. Protein sequence: CASRPLTPAYNEQFF. This chain connects TRBV6-5 to TRBJ2-1; D remains unclear. V was pared by 6 bases and J by 2 bases, with 14 bases between. The germline V gene encodes CDR1 MNHEY and CDR2 SVGAGI. The CDR3 is 15 amino acids.

The chain recombines TRBV5-1 with TRBJ2-1; 11 nucleotides agree with TRBD2. CDR1 is SGHRS and CDR2 is YFSETQ in the germline V gene. The CDR3 has 15 residues. V trimming: 1 base; J trimming: 6 bases; junction bases outside the gene matches: 3. The CDR3 sequence is CASSLIAGGSNEQFF. In DNA, the CDR3 is TGCGCCAGCAGCTTGATAGCGGGAGGGAGCAATGAGCAGTTCTTC.

The chain combines TRBV7-8 with TRBJ2-3; the D gene is possibly TRBD2 (5 bases). The V gene lost 1 base and the J gene lost 6 bases, with 11 bases spanning the gap. CDR3 length equals 14 residues. Germline V lookup: CDR1 SGHVS, CDR2 FQNEAQ. CDR3 sequence reads: CASSLVSGRDTQYF. The CDR3 DNA is TGTGCCAGCAGCTTAGTATCGGGAAGGGATACGCAGTATTTT.

The chain joins TRBV19 to TRBJ2-7, with 8 bases identical to TRBD2. CDR1 LNHDA and CDR2 SQIVND come from the germline V gene (reference sequence). The CDR3 extends over 12 amino acids. Unmatched junction bases numbered 2, after V lost 8 bases and J lost 2 bases. CDR3 protein: CASAGGTYEQYF. In nucleotides, the CDR3 is TGTGCCAGTGCGGGGGGAACCTACGAGCAGTACTTC.

The genes are TRBV6-2 or TRBV6-3 and TRBJ1-1; D might be TRBD1 (5 bases). CDR3 length: 14 amino acids. The V gene's germline CDR1 is MNHEY and CDR2 SVGEGT. V was clipped by 4 bases and J by 3 bases, with 12 bases between them. CDR3 sequence (DNA): TGTGCCAGCAGTTCGCGTCAGGGTTACACTGAAGCTTTCTTT. Residues: CASSSRQGYTEAFF.

The chain has TRBV20-1 and TRBJ2-5; TRBD1 might be the D (6 bases). V was pared by 6 bases and J by 2 bases, with 7 bases between. Germline V gene data show CDR1 as DFQATT and CDR2 as SNEGSKA (reference sequence). The CDR3 is made up of 11 amino acids. DNA of the CDR3: TGCAGTGCCCAGGGGCAAGAGACCCAGTACTTC. Translated: CSAQGQETQYF.

This clone was seen more than once but under ten times. V gene TRBV5-1 combines with J gene TRBJ1-1, with D possibly being TRBD1 (6 bases). Germline lookup yields CDR1 SGHRS and CDR2 YFSETQ. Trimming cost V 0 bases and J 0 bases, with 12 bases left between them. This CDR3 is 16 amino acids long. CDR3 DNA sequence: TGCGCCAGCAGCTTGGTTATGGGGGGGCTGAACACTGAAGCTTTCTTT. Protein product: CASSLVMGGLNTEAFF.

The rearrangement uses TRBV6-2 or TRBV6-3 and TRBJ2-2, with a possible D match to TRBD1 (5 bases). Trimming cost V 3 bases and J 2 bases, with 16 bases left between them. The CDR3 is 17 amino acids. Germline CDR1 and CDR2: MNHEY and SVGEGT. CDR3: CASSYHIGDLNTGELFF. As DNA, the CDR3 is TGTGCCAGCAGTTATCACATAGGGGATTTAAACACCGGGGAGCTGTTTTTT.

This clone was counted between two and nine times. The chain couples TRBV15 to TRBJ2-3; TRBD2 agrees at 11 bases. The germline gives CDR1 LNHNV, CDR2 YYDKDF (reference sequence). Losses at the gene ends were 0 bases for V and 1 base for J; bases not matched to a gene: 6. There are 18 residues in the CDR3. The CDR3, as DNA: TGTGCCACCAGCAGAGATCGCCTAGCGGGGGGTCGCACAGATACGCAGTATTTT. Residues: CATSRDRLAGGRTDTQYF.

The chain uses TRBV19 and TRBJ2-2; 8 bases are shared with TRBD1. This CDR3 comprises 15 residues. After removal of 5 bases from V and 6 bases from J, the junction contained 8 bases not matched to a gene. Looked up from germline, CDR1 is LNHDA and CDR2 is SQIVND (reference sequence). CDR3 protein: CASSPDRGSAGELFF. CDR3 in DNA: TGTGCCAGTAGTCCAGACAGGGGTAGCGCCGGGGAGCTGTTTTTT. Combining the CDR3 with reference TRBV19 and TRBJ2-2 gives the whole variable domain DGGITQSPKYLFRKEGQNVTLSCEQNLNHDAMYWYRQDPGQGLRLIYYSQIVNDFQKGDIAEGYSVSREKKESFPLTVTSAQKNPTAFYLCASSPDRGSAGELFFGEGSRLTVL.

The chain joins TRBV28 to TRBJ1-5; D perhaps matches TRBD1 (6 bases). Germline CDR1 MDHEN, CDR2 SYDVKM. Trimming removed 5 bases from V and 6 bases from J, with 14 bases in between. This CDR3 spans 14 amino acids. The CDR3 is CASSPSGEIQPQHF. As DNA, the CDR3 is TGTGCCAGCAGTCCCTCAGGGGAAATTCAGCCCCAGCATTTT.

J is TRBJ2-7 and V is TRBV28, with D perhaps TRBD2 (6 bases). Germline lookup yields CDR1 MDHEN and CDR2 SYDVKM. V lost 5 bases, J lost 4 bases, and 15 bases lay in between. This CDR3 comprises 14 residues. The CDR3 DNA is TGTGCCAGCAGTACCGCGGGGACTGGATACGAGCAGTACTTC. The encoded protein is CASSTAGTGYEQYF.

V usage is TRBV20-1 and J usage is TRBJ1-1; D gene ambiguous. Germline V gives CDR1 DFQATT, CDR2 SNEGSKA (reference sequence). V lost 3 bases, J lost 1 base, and 12 bases lay in between. The CDR3 covers 14 residues. The CDR3 bases are TGCAGTGCTAGTTCCCCGAGAGAGAACACTGAAGCTTTCTTT. Translation: CSASSPRENTEAFF.

The chain uses TRBV7-9 and TRBJ2-1; 8 nucleotides line up with TRBD2. Germline V gene lookup returns CDR1 SEHNR and CDR2 FQNEAQ (reference sequence). Trimming cost V 4 bases and J 3 bases; bases outside gene matches: 11. The CDR3 totals 17 residues. The chain's CDR3 is CASSYPASGPIYNEQFF. CDR3 sequence (DNA): TGTGCCAGCAGCTACCCCGCTAGCGGGCCCATCTACAATGAGCAGTTCTTC.

The V and J genes are TRBV7-9 and TRBJ2-5, with D maybe TRBD2 (6 bases). CDR3 length: 15 amino acids. CDR1 SEHNR and CDR2 FQNEAQ come from the germline V gene (reference sequence). Trimming removed 5 bases at V and 2 bases at J, with 15 bases between. The CDR3 protein is CASSGSGLLQETQYF. The CDR3 coding sequence is TGTGCCAGCAGCGGATCGGGACTGCTACAAGAGACCCAGTACTTC.

The chain is built from TRBV7-2 and TRBJ2-1, with D unclear. Germline assignment: CDR1 SGHTA and CDR2 FQGNSA. The V gene lost 2 bases and the J gene lost 0 bases, with 11 bases spanning the gap. The CDR3 sequence is 16 residues long. This chain's CDR3 is CASSLSAVSSYNEQFF. The DNA of the CDR3 is TGTGCCAGCAGCTTATCTGCGGTTAGCTCCTACAATGAGCAGTTCTTC.

The chain recombines TRBV25-1 with TRBJ1-1; D possibly corresponds to TRBD1 (5 bases). The germline gives CDR1 MGHDK, CDR2 SYGVNS. Trimming took 1 base from V and 0 from J, leaving 9 bases between them. The CDR3 is made up of 15 amino acids. The CDR3 coding sequence is TGTGCCAGCAGTGAATTGGGAGGGGTGAACACTGAAGCTTTCTTT. The encoded protein is CASSELGGVNTEAFF.

The genes are TRBV6-1 and TRBJ1-4, with 8 bases identical to TRBD1. J gave up 4 bases and V 3 bases, and 1 base lay outside the gene matches. The germline V gene encodes CDR1 MNHNS and CDR2 SASEGT. This CDR3 is built from 14 residues. The CDR3 nucleotides read TGTGCCAGCAGTGACAGGGGGCTTAATGAAAAACTGTTTTTT. This sequence encodes CASSDRGLNEKLFF.

The J gene is TRBJ1-2, the V gene TRBV5-4; 9 bases map to TRBD1. The length of the CDR3 is 15 residues. V shed 6 bases, J shed 3 bases, and the junction held 9 bases outside the gene matches. Germline CDR1 is SGHNT and CDR2 is YYREEE (reference sequence). Written as DNA, the CDR3 is TGTGCCAGCAACCAAGTGGGACAGGGTGACTATGGCTACACCTTC. It encodes CASNQVGQGDYGYTF.

The chain employs TRBV9 and TRBJ2-5; a weak D match, TRBD2 (6 bases). Germline-derived CDR1 and CDR2 are SGDLS and YYNGEE. Trimming took 0 bases from V and 2 from J, leaving 17 bases between them. This CDR3 is built from 17 residues. CDR3 nucleotides: TGTGCCAGCAGCGTAGGGGTTAGCGGTCCGGGGCAAGAGACCCAGTACTTC. Protein: CASSVGVSGPGQETQYF.

The V gene is TRBV5-1, the J gene TRBJ1-2, with D perhaps matching TRBD1 (6 bases). Germline CDR1 reads SGHRS; CDR2 reads YFSETQ. The CDR3 totals 13 residues. Trimming removed 4 bases at V and 7 bases at J, with 14 bases between. The DNA for the CDR3 is TGCGCCAGCAGCCCCCGGGGGGGCGGTGGCTACACCTTC. Protein sequence: CASSPRGGGGYTF.

This clone was observed once. The rearrangement uses TRBV12-3 or TRBV12-4 and TRBJ1-6; D unclear. Trimming shortened V by 4 bases and J by 9 bases, and 4 bases separated the two germline ends. The CDR3 consists of 11 residues. The CDR3 DNA sequence: TGTGCCAGCAGTTCTTCTTCACCCCTCCACTTT. It codes for CASSSSSPLHF.

This clone was seen ten or more times. The chain combines TRBV2 with TRBJ1-2, with 8 bases fitting TRBD1. There are 13 residues in the CDR3. Germline loops: CDR1 SNHLY, CDR2 FYNNEI. J gave up 4 bases and V 6 bases, and 4 bases lay outside the gene matches. CDR3 DNA sequence: TGTGCCAGCAGCCCGGGACAGGTCTATGGCTACACCTTC. It yields the protein CASSPGQVYGYTF. Together with reference TRBV2 and TRBJ1-2, the CDR3 gives the full variable domain: EPEVTQTPSHQVTQMGQEVILRCVPISNHLYFYWYRQILGQKVEFLVSFYNNEISEKSEIFDDQFSVERPDGSNFTLKIRSTKLEDSAMYFCASSPGQVYGYTFGSGTRLTVV.

The chain links TRBV4-1 to TRBJ2-1; no reliable D call. The CDR3 spans 14 residues. Trimming shortened V by 5 bases and J by 6 bases, and 14 bases separated the two germline ends. CDR1 and CDR2 (germline): MGHRA, YSYEKL. The CDR3 is CASSLQNPVNEQFF. CDR3 DNA sequence: TGCGCCAGCAGCTTACAGAATCCCGTCAATGAGCAGTTCTTC.

The gene calls are TRBV6-5 and TRBJ2-7; no firm D call. This CDR3 has 14 residues. V lost 2 bases to trimming and J lost 0 bases, with 8 bases between them. Germline CDR1 and CDR2: MNHEY and SVGAGI. In nucleotides, the CDR3 is TGTGCCAGCAGTTACGGAGATTCCTCCTACGAGCAGTACTTC. This codes for CASSYGDSSYEQYF.

The chain recombines TRBV7-8 with TRBJ2-3, with D perhaps TRBD2 (5 bases). Germline V gene sequence: CDR1 SGHVS, CDR2 FQNEAQ. Deletions cut 2 bases from V and 0 bases from J, with 6 bases between. CDR3 length equals 14 residues. DNA for the CDR3: TGTGCCAGCAGCTTAAGCGGAAGCACAGATACGCAGTATTTT. It codes for CASSLSGSTDTQYF. The whole variable domain, filled in from reference TRBV7-8 and TRBJ2-3, reads GAGVSQSPRYKVAKRGQDVALRCDPISGHVSLFWYQQALGQGPEFLTYFQNEAQLDKSGLPSDRFFAERPEGSVSTLKIQRTQQEDSAVYLCASSLSGSTDTQYFGPGTRLTVL.

V gene TRBV9 combines with J gene TRBJ1-1; TRBD1 is a possible D gene (5 bases). The CDR3 extends over 13 amino acids. Germline-derived CDR1 and CDR2 are SGDLS and YYNGEE. V was cut by 0 bases and J by 6 bases, with 9 bases left in between. The CDR3 spells CASSVGAGPEAFF. As DNA, the CDR3 is TGTGCCAGCAGCGTAGGTGCAGGGCCTGAAGCTTTCTTT.

The chain couples TRBV11-2 to TRBJ1-4, with a weak D call TRBD1 (6 bases). V lost 1 base and J 2 bases, leaving 14 bases between the germline ends. The germline gives CDR1 SGHAT, CDR2 FQNNGV. The CDR3 is 17 residues long. CDR3 loop: CASSLGNPGVTNEKLFF. CDR3 DNA sequence: TGTGCCAGCAGCTTAGGGAACCCAGGGGTTACTAATGAAAAACTGTTTTTT.